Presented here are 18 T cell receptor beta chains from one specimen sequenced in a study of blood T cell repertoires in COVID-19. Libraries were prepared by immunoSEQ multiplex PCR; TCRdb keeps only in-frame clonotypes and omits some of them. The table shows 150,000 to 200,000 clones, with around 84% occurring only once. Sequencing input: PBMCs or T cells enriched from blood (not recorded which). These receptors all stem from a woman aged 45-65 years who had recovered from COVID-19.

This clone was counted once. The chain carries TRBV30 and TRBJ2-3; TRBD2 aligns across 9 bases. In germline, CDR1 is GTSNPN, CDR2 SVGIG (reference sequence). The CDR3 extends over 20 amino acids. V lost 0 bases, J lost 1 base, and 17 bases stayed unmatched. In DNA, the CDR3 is TGTGCCTGGAGTGTCAGCGTAGGGCCGGCTAGCGGGGATCGCACAGATACGCAGTATTTT. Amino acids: CAWSVSVGPASGDRTDTQYF.

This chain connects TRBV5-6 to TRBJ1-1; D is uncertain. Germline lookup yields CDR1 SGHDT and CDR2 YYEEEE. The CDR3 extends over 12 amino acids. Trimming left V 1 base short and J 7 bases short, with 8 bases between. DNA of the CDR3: TGTGCCAGCAGCTTGTCCGTCGGTGAAGCTTTCTTT. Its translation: CASSLSVGEAFF. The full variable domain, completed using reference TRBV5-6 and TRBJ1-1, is DAGVTQSPTHLIKTRGQQVTLRCSPKSGHDTVSWYQQALGQGPQFIFQYYEEEERQRGNFPDRFSGHQFPNYSSELNVNALLLGDSALYLCASSLSVGEAFFGQGTRLTVV.

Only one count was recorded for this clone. The CDR3 here is CASSLELAGARETQYF. In DNA, the CDR3 is TGTGCCAGCAGCTTAGAACTAGCGGGAGCTAGAGAGACCCAGTACTTC. J is TRBJ2-5 and V is TRBV7-8; 11 bases map to TRBD2. The CDR3 length is 16 residues. After removal of 1 base from V and 4 bases from J, the junction contained 5 bases not matched to a gene. CDR1 and CDR2 (germline): SGHVS, FQNEAQ. The full variable domain, in which reference TRBV7-8 and TRBJ2-5 provide the parts outside the CDR3, is GAGVSQSPRYKVAKRGQDVALRCDPISGHVSLFWYQQALGQGPEFLTYFQNEAQLDKSGLPSDRFFAERPEGSVSTLKIQRTQQEDSAVYLCASSLELAGARETQYFGPGTRLLVL.

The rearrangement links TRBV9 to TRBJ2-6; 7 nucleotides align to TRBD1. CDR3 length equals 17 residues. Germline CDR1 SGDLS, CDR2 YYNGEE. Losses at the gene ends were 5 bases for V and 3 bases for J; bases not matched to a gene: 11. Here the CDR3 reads CASRRMAGGGGANVLTF. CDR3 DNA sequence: TGTGCCAGCAGGCGTATGGCAGGGGGTGGTGGGGCCAACGTCCTGACTTTC. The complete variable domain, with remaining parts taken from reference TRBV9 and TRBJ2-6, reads DSGVTQTPKHLITATGQRVTLRCSPRSGDLSVYWYQQSLDQGLQFLIQYYNGEERAKGNILERFSAQQFPDLHSELNLSSLELGDSALYFCASRRMAGGGGANVLTFGAGSRLTVL.

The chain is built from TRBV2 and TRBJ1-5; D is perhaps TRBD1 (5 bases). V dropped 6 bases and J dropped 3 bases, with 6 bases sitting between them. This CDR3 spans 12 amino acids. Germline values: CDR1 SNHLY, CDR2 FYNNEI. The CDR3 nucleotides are TGTGCCAGCAGCAGGGACAATCAGCCCCAGCATTTT. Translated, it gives CASSRDNQPQHF.

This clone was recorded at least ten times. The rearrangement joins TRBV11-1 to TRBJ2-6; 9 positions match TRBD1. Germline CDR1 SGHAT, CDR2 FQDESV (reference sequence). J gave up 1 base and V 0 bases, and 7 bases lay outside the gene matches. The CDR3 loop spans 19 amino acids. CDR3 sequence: CASSLAPGQGLSGANVLTF. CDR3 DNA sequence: TGTGCCAGCAGCTTAGCGCCGGGACAGGGTTTATCTGGGGCCAACGTCCTGACTTTC.

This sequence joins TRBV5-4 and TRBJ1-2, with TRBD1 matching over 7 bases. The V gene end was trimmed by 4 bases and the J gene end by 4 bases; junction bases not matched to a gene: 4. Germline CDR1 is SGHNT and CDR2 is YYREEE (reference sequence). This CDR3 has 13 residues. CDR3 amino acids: CASSLTGSYGYTF. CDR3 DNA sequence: TGTGCCAGCAGCCTGACAGGGTCCTATGGCTACACCTTC.

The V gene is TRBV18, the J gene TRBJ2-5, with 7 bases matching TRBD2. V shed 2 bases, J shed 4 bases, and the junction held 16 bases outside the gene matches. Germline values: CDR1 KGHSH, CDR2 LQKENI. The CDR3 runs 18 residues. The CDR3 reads CASSPRGGAGAGGETQYF. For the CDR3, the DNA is TGTGCCAGCTCACCAAGGGGAGGCGCGGGAGCCGGGGGAGAGACCCAGTACTTC.

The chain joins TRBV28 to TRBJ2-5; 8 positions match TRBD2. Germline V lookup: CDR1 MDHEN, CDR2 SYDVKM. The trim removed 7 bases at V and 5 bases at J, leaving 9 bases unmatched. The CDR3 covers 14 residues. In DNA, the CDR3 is TGTGCCAGCAACGGGAGGGAGGGGAAGGAGACCCAGTACTTC. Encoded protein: CASNGREGKETQYF.

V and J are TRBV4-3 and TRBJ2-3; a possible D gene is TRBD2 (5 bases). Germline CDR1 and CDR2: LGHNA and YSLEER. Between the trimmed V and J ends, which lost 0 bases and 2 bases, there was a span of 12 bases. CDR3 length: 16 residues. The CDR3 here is CASSQDLTGYTDTQYF. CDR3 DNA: TGCGCCAGCAGCCAAGATCTGACGGGGTACACAGATACGCAGTATTTT.

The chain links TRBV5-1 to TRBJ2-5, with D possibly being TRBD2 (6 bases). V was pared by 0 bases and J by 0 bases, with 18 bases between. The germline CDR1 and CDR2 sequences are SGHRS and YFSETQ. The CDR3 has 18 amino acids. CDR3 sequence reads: CASSLVGLSLGYQETQYF. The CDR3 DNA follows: TGCGCCAGCAGCTTGGTCGGACTATCCCTGGGGTACCAAGAGACCCAGTACTTC. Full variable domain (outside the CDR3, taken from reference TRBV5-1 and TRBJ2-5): KAGVTQTPRYLIKTRGQQVTLSCSPISGHRSVSWYQQTPGQGLQFLFEYFSETQRNKGNFPGRFSGRQFSNSRSEMNVSTLELGDSALYLCASSLVGLSLGYQETQYFGPGTRLLVL.

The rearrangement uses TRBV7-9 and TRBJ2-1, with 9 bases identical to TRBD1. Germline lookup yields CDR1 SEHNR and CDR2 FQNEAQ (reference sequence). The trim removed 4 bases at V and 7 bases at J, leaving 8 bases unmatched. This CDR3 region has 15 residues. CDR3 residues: CASSSPGTGYNEQFF. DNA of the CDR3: TGTGCCAGCAGCTCCCCCGGGACAGGGTATAATGAGCAGTTCTTC. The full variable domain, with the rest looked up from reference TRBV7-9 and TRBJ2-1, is DTGVSQNPRHKITKRGQNVTFRCDPISEHNRLYWYRQTLGQGPEFLTYFQNEAQLEKSRLLSDRFSAERPKGSFSTLEIQRTEQGDSAMYLCASSSPGTGYNEQFFGPGTRLTVL.

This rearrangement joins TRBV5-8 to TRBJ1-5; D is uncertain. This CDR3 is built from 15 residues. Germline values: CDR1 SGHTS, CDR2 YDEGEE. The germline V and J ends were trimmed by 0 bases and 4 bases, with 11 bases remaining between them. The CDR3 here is CASSLVAGPNQPQHF. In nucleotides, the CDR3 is TGTGCCAGCAGCTTGGTCGCAGGCCCAAATCAGCCCCAGCATTTT.

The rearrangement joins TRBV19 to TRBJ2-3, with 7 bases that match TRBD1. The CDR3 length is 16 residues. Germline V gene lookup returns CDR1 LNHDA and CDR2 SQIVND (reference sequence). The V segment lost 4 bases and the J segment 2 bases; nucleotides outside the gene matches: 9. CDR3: CASSTNRDSNTDTQYF. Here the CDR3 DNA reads TGTGCCAGTAGTACTAACCGGGACAGCAACACAGATACGCAGTATTTT.

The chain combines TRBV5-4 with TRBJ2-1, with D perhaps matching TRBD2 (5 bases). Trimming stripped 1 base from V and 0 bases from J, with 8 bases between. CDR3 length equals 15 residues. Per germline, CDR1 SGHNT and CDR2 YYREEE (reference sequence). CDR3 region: CASSLLGSSYNEQFF. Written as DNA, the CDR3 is TGTGCCAGCAGCTTGCTAGGGAGCTCCTACAATGAGCAGTTCTTC.

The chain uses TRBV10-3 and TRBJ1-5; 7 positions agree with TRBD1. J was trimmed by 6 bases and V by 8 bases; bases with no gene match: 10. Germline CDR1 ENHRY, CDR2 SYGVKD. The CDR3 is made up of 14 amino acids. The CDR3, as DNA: TGTGCCATCTCCGGGGGTCAGGGGGTTCAGCCCCAGCATTTT. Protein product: CAISGGQGVQPQHF.

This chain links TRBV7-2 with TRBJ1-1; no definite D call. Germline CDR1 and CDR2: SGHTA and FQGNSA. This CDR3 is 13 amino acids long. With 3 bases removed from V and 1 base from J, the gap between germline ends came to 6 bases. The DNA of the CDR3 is TGTGCCAGCAGCTTCGGTCGGAACACTGAAGCTTTCTTT. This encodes CASSFGRNTEAFF.

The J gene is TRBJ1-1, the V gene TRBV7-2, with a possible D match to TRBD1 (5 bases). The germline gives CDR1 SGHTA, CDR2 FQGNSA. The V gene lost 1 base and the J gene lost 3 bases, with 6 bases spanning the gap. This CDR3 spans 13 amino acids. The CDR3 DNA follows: TGTGCCAGCAGCTTAGTCAGGGACACTGAAGCTTTCTTT. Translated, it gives CASSLVRDTEAFF.